The next 8 T cell receptor beta chains were all read from a single sample in a study of T cell changes during pregnancy in multiple sclerosis. Produced via immunoSEQ multiplex PCR; TCRdb's table is partial and in-frame only. The profile shows approximately 34,000 clones, just over 90% of them singletons. The sample in question was CD4+ T cells from peripheral blood mononuclear cells, obtained after pregnancy. These receptors came from a female donor with multiple sclerosis, enrolled in a pregnancy study.

This chain uses TRBV29-1 with TRBJ2-3; D may be TRBD1 (6 bases). This CDR3 has 14 amino acids. CDR1 and CDR2 from the germline V gene are SQVTM and ANQGSEA. Trimming cost V 3 bases and J 1 base, with 11 bases left between them. CDR3 loop: CSVDHREGTDTQYF. The CDR3 bases are TGCAGCGTTGATCACAGGGAAGGCACAGATACGCAGTATTTT.

CDR3 in DNA: TGTGCCAGCAGCCCAGCGCAGAATTACGAGCAGTACTTC. Protein product: CASSPAQNYEQYF. The V gene is TRBV7-9, the J gene TRBJ2-7; no firm D call. CDR1 SEHNR and CDR2 FQNEAQ come from the germline V gene (reference sequence). Trimming stripped 5 bases from V and 4 bases from J, with 12 bases between. The CDR3 runs to 13 residues.

The chain employs TRBV7-9 and TRBJ2-1, with TRBD1 matching over 9 bases. J was trimmed by 8 bases and V by 5 bases; bases with no gene match: 7. The CDR3 loop spans 14 amino acids. Germline-derived CDR1 and CDR2 are SEHNR and FQNEAQ (reference sequence). The CDR3 is CASSADRGADEQFF. The CDR3 DNA reads as TGTGCCAGCAGCGCGGACAGGGGCGCTGATGAGCAGTTCTTC.

The J gene is TRBJ2-7, the V gene TRBV4-3, with a possible D match to TRBD2 (7 bases). CDR1 is LGHNA and CDR2 is YSLEER in the germline V gene. The CDR3 is 15 amino acids. The ends were cut back, 1 base at V and 2 bases at J, with 12 bases in the middle. This CDR3 is CASSQGNGGPYEQYF. The CDR3 DNA is TGCGCCAGCAGCCAAGGAAACGGGGGGCCCTACGAGCAGTACTTC.

The V and J genes are TRBV27 and TRBJ1-5; D might be TRBD1 (5 bases). The CDR3 spans 16 residues. The V and J ends lost 0 bases and 2 bases respectively, with 11 bases between them. Per germline, CDR1 MNHEY and CDR2 SMNVEV (reference sequence). The CDR3 region is CASSLSGQGGNQPQHF. In DNA, the CDR3 is TGTGCCAGCAGTTTATCAGGCCAGGGCGGCAATCAGCCCCAGCATTTT.

This clone showed up just once. This chain uses TRBV9 with TRBJ1-1; 7 nucleotides agree with TRBD1. In germline, CDR1 is SGDLS, CDR2 YYNGEE. The CDR3 totals 13 residues. Trimming cost V 3 bases and J 5 bases; bases outside gene matches: 4. The CDR3 nucleotides read TGTGCCAGCAGCGCCCAGGGGGTGACTGAAGCTTTCTTT. Translation: CASSAQGVTEAFF.

The chain employs TRBV28 and TRBJ1-2; 8 bases are a match to TRBD1. Germline CDR1 and CDR2: MDHEN and SYDVKM. The CDR3 has 14 amino acids. V was clipped by 10 bases and J by 2 bases; unmatched bases: 9. The CDR3 region has the DNA TGTGCCATAAAGAAATGGACAGGGAACTATGGCTACACCTTC. Translation gives CAIKKWTGNYGYTF.

The gene calls are TRBV5-8 and TRBJ2-7, with 7 bases fitting TRBD2. Germline CDR1 reads SGHTS; CDR2 reads YDEGEE. The CDR3 has 16 amino acids. V gave up 6 bases and J gave up 0 bases; unmatched junction bases: 12. In DNA form, the CDR3 reads TGTGCCAGCACACCCGGGGAGGGATCTATCTCCTACGAGCAGTACTTC. It translates to CASTPGEGSISYEQYF.